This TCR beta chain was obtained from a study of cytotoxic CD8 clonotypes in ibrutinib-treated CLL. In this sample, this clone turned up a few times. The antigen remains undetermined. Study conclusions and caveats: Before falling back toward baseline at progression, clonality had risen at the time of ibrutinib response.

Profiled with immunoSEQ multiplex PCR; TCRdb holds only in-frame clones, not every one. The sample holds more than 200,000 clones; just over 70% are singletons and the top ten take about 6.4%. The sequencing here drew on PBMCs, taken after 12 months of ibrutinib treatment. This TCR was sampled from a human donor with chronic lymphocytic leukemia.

The CDR3 sequence is CASTLGQSNTGELFF. The CDR3, as DNA: TGTGCCAGCACCCTCGGACAGTCGAACACCGGGGAGCTGTTTTTT. The chain couples TRBV6-5 to TRBJ2-2, with D perhaps TRBD1 (6 bases). This CDR3 is 15 amino acids long. V lost 7 bases and J lost 0, with 12 bases in between. The germline V gene encodes CDR1 MNHEY and CDR2 SVGAGI.